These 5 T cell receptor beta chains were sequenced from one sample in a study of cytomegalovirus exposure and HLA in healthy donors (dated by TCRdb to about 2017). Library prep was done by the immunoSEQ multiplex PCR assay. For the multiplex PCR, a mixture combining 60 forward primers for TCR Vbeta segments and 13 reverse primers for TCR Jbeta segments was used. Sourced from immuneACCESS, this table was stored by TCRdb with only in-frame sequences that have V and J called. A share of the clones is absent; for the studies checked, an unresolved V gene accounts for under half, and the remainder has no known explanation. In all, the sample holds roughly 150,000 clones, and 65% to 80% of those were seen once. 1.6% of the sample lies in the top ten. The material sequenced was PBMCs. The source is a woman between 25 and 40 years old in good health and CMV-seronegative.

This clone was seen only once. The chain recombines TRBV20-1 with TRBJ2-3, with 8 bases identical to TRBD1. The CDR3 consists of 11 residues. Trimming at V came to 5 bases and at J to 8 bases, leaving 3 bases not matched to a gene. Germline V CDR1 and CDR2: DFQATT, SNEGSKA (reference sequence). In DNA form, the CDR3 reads TGCAGTGCTCCGACAGGGGTTACGCAGTATTTT. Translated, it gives CSAPTGVTQYF.

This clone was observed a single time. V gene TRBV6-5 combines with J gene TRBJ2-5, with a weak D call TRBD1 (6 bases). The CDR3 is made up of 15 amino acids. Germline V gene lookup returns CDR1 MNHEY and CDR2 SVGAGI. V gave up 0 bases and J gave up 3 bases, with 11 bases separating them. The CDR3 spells CASSYSGAPEETQYF. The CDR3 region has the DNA TGTGCCAGCAGTTACTCGGGGGCGCCGGAAGAGACCCAGTACTTC.

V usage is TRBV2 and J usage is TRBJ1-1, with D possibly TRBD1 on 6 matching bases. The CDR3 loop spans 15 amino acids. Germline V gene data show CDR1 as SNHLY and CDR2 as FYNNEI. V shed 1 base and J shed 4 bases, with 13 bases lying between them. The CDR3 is CASSEVQLGGTEAFF. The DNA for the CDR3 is TGTGCCAGCAGTGAAGTCCAGCTAGGGGGCACTGAAGCTTTCTTT.

CDR3 protein: CSVEGTSGGNEQFF. CDR3 bases: TGCAGCGTTGAGGGAACTAGCGGGGGCAATGAGCAGTTCTTC. V is TRBV29-1 and J is TRBJ2-1, with 11 bases that match TRBD2. The germline V gene encodes CDR1 SQVTM and CDR2 ANQGSEA. This CDR3 contains 14 residues. With 3 bases clipped from V and 6 bases from J, the junction kept 4 bases outside the gene matches.

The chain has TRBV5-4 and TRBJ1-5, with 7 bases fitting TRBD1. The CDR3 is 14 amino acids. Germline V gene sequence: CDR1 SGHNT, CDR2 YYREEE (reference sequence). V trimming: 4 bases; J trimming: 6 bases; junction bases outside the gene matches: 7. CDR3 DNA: TGTGCCAGCAGCCAAACAGGGGATCCTCAGCCCCAGCATTTT. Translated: CASSQTGDPQPQHF.